These 8 T cell receptor beta chains were all obtained from the same sample, sequenced in a study of control samples from healthy donors and cancer patients. Assay: immunoSEQ multiplex PCR; the TCRdb copy retains only in-frame clones and omits some. The top ten hold 12% to 15% of the sample, which has some 170,000 clones, approximately 94% seen once. The sample consisted of PBMCs. The source is a man aged 55 to 70 with colorectal cancer.

The chain carries TRBV6-6 and TRBJ1-1, with TRBD1 identical over 7 bases. This CDR3 has 14 residues. The V segment lost 6 bases and the J segment 6 bases; nucleotides outside the gene matches: 10. Per germline, CDR1 MNHNY and CDR2 SVGAGI (reference sequence). CDR3 nucleotide sequence: TGTGCCAGCAGGACCGGACAGGCGGGGTCTGAAGCTTTCTTT. Amino acid sequence: CASRTGQAGSEAFF.

V usage is TRBV6-1 and J usage is TRBJ2-7; the D is unclear. The germline V and J ends were trimmed by 0 bases and 0 bases, with 12 bases remaining between them. This CDR3 comprises 16 residues. From germline, CDR1 is MNHNS and CDR2 SASEGT. The CDR3 is CASSEAPDRNSYEQYF. The CDR3 DNA reads as TGTGCCAGCAGTGAAGCGCCAGATCGGAACTCCTACGAGCAGTACTTC.

This clone has a single count. The chain has TRBV15 and TRBJ1-1, with no clear D. CDR3 size: 13 residues. Looked up from germline, CDR1 is LNHNV and CDR2 is YYDKDF (reference sequence). V was clipped by 2 bases and J by 7 bases, with 11 bases between them. CDR3 coding DNA: TGTGCCACCAGCAGATTCGACCCGATTGAAGCTTTCTTT. Protein product: CATSRFDPIEAFF.

The chain carries TRBV7-2 and TRBJ2-3; no clear D gene. V lost 5 bases, J lost 0 bases, and 9 bases lay in between. This CDR3 is 14 amino acids long. Germline CDR1 and CDR2: SGHTA and FQGNSA. CDR3 DNA: TGTGCCAGCAGCAGAGGCCCTAGCACAGATACGCAGTATTTT. Translating gives CASSRGPSTDTQYF.

J is TRBJ2-2 and V is TRBV4-3, with 9 bases lining up with TRBD1. The junction had 1 base not matched to a gene; V was cut back by 3 bases and J by 2 bases. The CDR3 is 15 amino acids. Germline V gene data show CDR1 as LGHNA and CDR2 as YSLEER. CDR3 bases: TGCGCCAGCAGCCAGGACAGGGGAAACACCGGGGAGCTGTTTTTT. This translates into CASSQDRGNTGELFF.

This chain joins TRBV6-2 or TRBV6-3 and TRBJ2-7; 9 positions agree with TRBD1. V gave up 5 bases and J gave up 1 base; unmatched junction bases: 15. The V gene's germline CDR1 is MNHEY and CDR2 SVGEGT. This CDR3 is built from 18 residues. CDR3 region: CASSPPSDRGYWSYEQYF. In DNA, the CDR3 is TGTGCCAGCAGTCCGCCTTCGGACAGGGGTTACTGGTCCTACGAGCAGTACTTC.

The chain recombines TRBV7-8 with TRBJ1-2, with D hard to call. CDR3 length: 14 amino acids. V lost 2 bases to trimming and J lost 14 bases, with 21 bases between them. The germline V gene has CDR1 SGHVS and CDR2 FQNEAQ. The DNA for the CDR3 is TGTGCCAGCAGCTTAAGGAGGGTAACCCGGTTAGGGACCTTC. This sequence encodes CASSLRRVTRLGTF.

This chain uses TRBV5-6 with TRBJ2-7, with D hard to call. The CDR3 runs to 14 residues. V was trimmed by 2 bases and J by 7 bases, leaving 16 bases between them. CDR1 is SGHDT, CDR2 YYEEEE, per germline. CDR3 coding DNA: TGTGCCAGCAGCTTTGAGGTTCTGTCTGGAGAGCAGTACTTC. It is translated as CASSFEVLSGEQYF.